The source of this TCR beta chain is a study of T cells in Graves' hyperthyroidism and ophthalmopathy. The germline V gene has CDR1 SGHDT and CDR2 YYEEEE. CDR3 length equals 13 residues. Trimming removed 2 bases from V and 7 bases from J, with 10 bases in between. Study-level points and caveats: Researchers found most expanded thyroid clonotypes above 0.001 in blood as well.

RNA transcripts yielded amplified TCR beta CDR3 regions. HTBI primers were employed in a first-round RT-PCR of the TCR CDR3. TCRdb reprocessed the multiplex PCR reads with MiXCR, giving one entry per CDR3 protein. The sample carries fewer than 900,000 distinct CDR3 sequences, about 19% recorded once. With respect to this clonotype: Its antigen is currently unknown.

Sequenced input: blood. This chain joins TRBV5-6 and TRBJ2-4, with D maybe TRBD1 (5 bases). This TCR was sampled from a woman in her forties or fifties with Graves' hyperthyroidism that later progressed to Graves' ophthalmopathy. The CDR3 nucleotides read TGTGCCAGCAGCTTTTCAGGGCTGAACATTCAGTACTTC. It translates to CASSFSGLNIQYF.